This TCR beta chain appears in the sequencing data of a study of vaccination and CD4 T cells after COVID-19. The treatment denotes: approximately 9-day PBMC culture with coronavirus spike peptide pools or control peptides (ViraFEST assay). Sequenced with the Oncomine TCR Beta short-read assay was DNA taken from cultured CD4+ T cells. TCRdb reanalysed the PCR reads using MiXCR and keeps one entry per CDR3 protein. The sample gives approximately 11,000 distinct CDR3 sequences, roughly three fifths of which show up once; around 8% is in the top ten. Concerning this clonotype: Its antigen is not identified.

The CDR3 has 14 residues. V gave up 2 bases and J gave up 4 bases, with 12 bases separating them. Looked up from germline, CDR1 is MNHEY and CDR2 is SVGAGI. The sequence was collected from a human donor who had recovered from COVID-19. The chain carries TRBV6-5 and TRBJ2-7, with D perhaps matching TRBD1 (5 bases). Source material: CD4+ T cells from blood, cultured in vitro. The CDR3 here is CASSYAQGSYEQYF. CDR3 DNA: TGTGCCAGCAGTTACGCCCAGGGCTCTTACGAGCAGTACTTC.